This T cell receptor beta chain came from a study of T cell changes during pregnancy in multiple sclerosis. The CDR3 loop spans 15 amino acids. Germline CDR1 reads SGHRS; CDR2 reads YFSETQ. Worth noting for this clone: A read error may produce the germline difference seen at one junction end.

The table came from immunoSEQ multiplex PCR; TCRdb's copy has only in-frame clones and leaves some out. This table has roughly 84,000 clones, around 93% appearing once. The chain employs TRBV5-1 and TRBJ2-4; 8 bases align to TRBD1. Material: peripheral blood, obtained in the third trimester of pregnancy. This clonotype was obtained from a female donor in good health, enrolled as a control in a pregnancy study. The DNA of the CDR3 is TGCGCCAGCAGTTTGGGACAGGTTTCCAAAAACATTCAGTACTTC. Protein: CASSLGQVSKNIQYF.